The 23 T cell receptor beta chains listed next were all sequenced from one sample in a study of PD-1 blockade in classical Hodgkin lymphoma. Each and every patient relapsed after autologous stem cell transplantation, and patients got differing brentuximab vedotin exposure. The data were produced by immunoSEQ multiplex PCR, yet TCRdb's version contains in-frame clones alone and is incomplete. The repertoire includes around 27,000 clones, almost 85% of them detected once, and around 10% sits in the top ten. Material: peripheral blood mononuclear cells (PBMCs), obtained before the second cycle of nivolumab. These receptors originate from a human donor with classical Hodgkin lymphoma.

The J gene is TRBJ1-1, the V gene TRBV15, with D possibly matching TRBD1 (6 bases). This CDR3 region has 16 residues. Trimming shortened V by 0 bases and J by 1 base, and 12 bases separated the two germline ends. Germline V gene sequence: CDR1 LNHNV, CDR2 YYDKDF (reference sequence). The CDR3, as DNA: TGTGCCACCAGCAGAGATACGGGGGCGAGGAACACTGAAGCTTTCTTT. This gives the protein CATSRDTGARNTEAFF. The whole variable domain, remainder taken from reference TRBV15 and TRBJ1-1, is DAMVIQNPRYQVTQFGKPVTLSCSQTLNHNVMYWYQQKSSQAPKLLFHYYDKDFNNEADTPDNFQSRRPNTSFCFLDIRSPGLGDTAMYLCATSRDTGARNTEAFFGQGTRLTVV.

The chain couples TRBV27 to TRBJ2-1; tentative D call: TRBD1 (5 bases). Trimming removed 7 bases at V and 6 bases at J, with 13 bases between. Germline V gene sequence: CDR1 MNHEY, CDR2 SMNVEV (reference sequence). This CDR3 has 13 amino acids. Written as DNA, the CDR3 is TGTGCCAGCACCCTAGGGGCTAGCAATGAGCAGTTCTTC. It is translated as CASTLGASNEQFF.

J is TRBJ2-5 and V is TRBV27; 9 positions match TRBD1. V shed 6 bases and J 5 bases; nucleotides not matched to a gene: 4. Germline CDR1 and CDR2: MNHEY and SMNVEV (reference sequence). This CDR3 has 13 residues. CDR3 sequence reads: CASRTGGFETQYF. For the CDR3, the DNA is TGTGCCAGCAGGACAGGGGGATTCGAGACCCAGTACTTC.

This clone showed up just once. The chain recombines TRBV18 with TRBJ2-7; 9 bases fit TRBD2. This CDR3 spans 15 amino acids. V shed 3 bases, J shed 1 base, and the junction held 4 bases outside the gene matches. In germline, CDR1 is KGHSH, CDR2 LQKENI. CDR3 sequence reads: CASSPPLAGSYEQYF. The CDR3 coding sequence is TGTGCCAGCTCACCCCCGCTAGCGGGGTCCTACGAGCAGTACTTC.

V and J are TRBV19 and TRBJ2-7, with D possibly called TRBD1 or TRBD2 (5 bases each). CDR3 length: 14 residues. V was cut by 5 bases and J by 6 bases, with 17 bases left in between. Germline V gene sequence: CDR1 LNHDA, CDR2 SQIVND (reference sequence). CDR3 nucleotide sequence: TGTGCCAGTAGTCTCCGGGACCCCCTGGGCGAGCAGTACTTC. Translating it yields CASSLRDPLGEQYF.

This chain links TRBV19 with TRBJ2-1, with TRBD1 matching over 10 bases. CDR1 and CDR2 (germline): LNHDA, SQIVND (reference sequence). The V gene end was trimmed by 3 bases and the J gene end by 8 bases; junction bases not matched to a gene: 7. This CDR3 comprises 15 residues. The CDR3: CASSMDRGFTDEQFF. The CDR3 DNA reads as TGTGCCAGTAGTATGGACAGGGGGTTTACGGATGAGCAGTTCTTC.

This clone appeared a single time. The V call is TRBV5-4, the J call TRBJ2-7, with 8 bases aligning to TRBD2. This CDR3 region has 16 residues. The germline V gene encodes CDR1 SGHNT and CDR2 YYREEE (reference sequence). Losses at the gene ends were 4 bases for V and 5 bases for J; bases not matched to a gene: 14. The CDR3 region is CASSPRVVAGRNEQYF. CDR3 DNA sequence: TGTGCCAGCAGCCCCCGAGTAGTAGCGGGGCGAAACGAGCAGTACTTC.

The chain combines TRBV10-3 with TRBJ2-7; D not certain. The germline V gene has CDR1 ENHRY and CDR2 SYGVKD. Between the trimmed V and J ends, which lost 2 bases and 1 base, there was a span of 6 bases. The CDR3 is 13 amino acids. For the CDR3, the DNA is TGTGCCATCAGTGAGACATCGTCCTACGAGCAGTACTTC. Protein sequence: CAISETSSYEQYF.

The genes are TRBV18 and TRBJ1-5, with D maybe TRBD1 (6 bases). Trimming removed 2 bases from V and 2 bases from J, with 10 bases in between. This CDR3 is built from 15 residues. CDR1 KGHSH and CDR2 LQKENI come from the germline V gene. CDR3 DNA sequence: TGTGCCAGCTCACCAGGGTCAGGGGGCAATCAGCCCCAGCATTTT. Translating gives CASSPGSGGNQPQHF.

This rearrangement joins TRBV5-6 to TRBJ2-2, with 7 bases lining up with TRBD1. The CDR3 contains 14 residues. V shed 6 bases and J 5 bases; nucleotides not matched to a gene: 7. The germline V gene encodes CDR1 SGHDT and CDR2 YYEEEE. CDR3 nucleotide sequence: TGTGCCAGCACTCCTCAGGGGGTGACCGGGGAGCTGTTTTTT. It encodes CASTPQGVTGELFF.

V and J are TRBV7-9 and TRBJ1-1; a possible D gene is TRBD1 (5 bases). CDR1 is SEHNR and CDR2 is FQNEAQ in the germline V gene (reference sequence). This CDR3 contains 14 residues. The V end lost 6 bases, the J end lost 2 bases, and 13 bases lay between the germline ends. CDR3 protein: CASSPTQDNTEAFF. In nucleotides, the CDR3 is TGTGCCAGCAGTCCTACACAGGACAACACTGAAGCTTTCTTT.

The chain employs TRBV19 and TRBJ1-2; D is unresolved. The germline CDR1 and CDR2 sequences are LNHDA and SQIVND (reference sequence). CDR3 length: 14 amino acids. Between the trimmed V and J ends, which lost 5 bases and 5 bases, there was a span of 15 bases. The CDR3 nucleotides are TGTGCCAGTAGTCCTGCCCGGGATGGGTATGGCTACACCTTC. Its translation: CASSPARDGYGYTF.

This clone was found a few times. This sequence joins TRBV15 and TRBJ1-5; D not resolved. The V end was cut by 3 bases, the J end by 6 bases, with 12 bases between. Germline values: CDR1 LNHNV, CDR2 YYDKDF (reference sequence). The CDR3 loop spans 14 amino acids. CDR3 bases: TGTGCCACCAGCAGCGTGAGTCGGGGTCAGCCCCAGCATTTT. It codes for CATSSVSRGQPQHF.

The V and J genes are TRBV10-1 and TRBJ2-2; the D is unclear. V was shortened by 5 bases and J by 4 bases, with 5 bases between the two germline ends. The CDR3 sequence is 12 residues long. CDR1 and CDR2 from the germline V gene are WNHNN and SYGVQD (reference sequence). The CDR3 loop reads CASSWSTGELFF. In DNA form, the CDR3 reads TGCGCCAGCAGTTGGAGCACCGGGGAGCTGTTTTTT.

As DNA, the CDR3 is TGTGCCAGCAGCTCGGGGGAACTCACAGATACGCAGTATTTT. The encoded protein is CASSSGELTDTQYF. V and J are TRBV7-9 and TRBJ2-3; perhaps TRBD2 as D (6 bases). Per the germline V gene, CDR1 is SEHNR and CDR2 is FQNEAQ (reference sequence). The CDR3 runs 14 residues. V gave up 4 bases and J gave up 2 bases, with 10 bases separating them.

The chain recombines TRBV7-9 with TRBJ2-7; no clear D. V lost 1 base and J 4 bases, leaving 8 bases between the germline ends. The CDR3 is 13 amino acids. CDR1 SEHNR and CDR2 FQNEAQ come from the germline V gene (reference sequence). The CDR3 loop reads CASSLENPYEQYF. The CDR3 DNA reads as TGTGCCAGCAGCTTAGAGAACCCTTACGAGCAGTACTTC.

J is TRBJ1-5 and V is TRBV28; D is perhaps TRBD1 (5 bases). The CDR3 has 12 amino acids. Germline CDR1 MDHEN, CDR2 SYDVKM. V was clipped by 7 bases and J by 5 bases, with 9 bases between them. CDR3 region: CASKRGDQPQHF. The CDR3 nucleotides read TGTGCCAGCAAGAGGGGCGATCAGCCCCAGCATTTT.

The rearrangement links TRBV11-3 to TRBJ2-7, with 7 positions matching TRBD1. Germline V lookup: CDR1 SGHNT, CDR2 YENEEA. Trimming at V came to 4 bases and at J to 6 bases, leaving 3 bases not matched to a gene. The length of the CDR3 is 12 residues. Written as DNA, the CDR3 is TGTGCCAGCAGCTCCGACAGGGTCGAGCAGTACTTC. As protein: CASSSDRVEQYF.

In this sample, this clone is medium-sized. The chain couples TRBV7-9 to TRBJ1-1, with a tentative D call TRBD1 (6 bases). Trimming removed 2 bases from V and 4 bases from J, with 14 bases in between. Germline CDR1 SEHNR, CDR2 FQNEAQ (reference sequence). The CDR3 totals 15 residues. The CDR3 DNA reads TGTGCCAGCAGCTTATTGGGGGGCTGGGGCACTGAAGCTTTCTTT. This encodes CASSLLGGWGTEAFF.

This chain links TRBV29-1 with TRBJ2-3; perhaps D is TRBD1 or TRBD2 (6 bases each). Trimming cost V 5 bases and J 2 bases, with 17 bases left between them. Germline V gene sequence: CDR1 SQVTM, CDR2 ANQGSEA. The CDR3 is 15 amino acids. CDR3 sequence reads: CSVPPDRGPTDTQYF. CDR3 in DNA: TGCAGCGTTCCCCCCGATCGGGGGCCCACAGATACGCAGTATTTT.

This clone has only one observation. The chain couples TRBV28 to TRBJ1-2, with D tentatively TRBD1 (5 bases). The CDR3 is 14 residues long. The ends were cut back, 5 bases at V and 4 bases at J, with 14 bases in the middle. Looked up from germline, CDR1 is MDHEN and CDR2 is SYDVKM. CDR3 loop: CASSTPGRGYGYTF. The CDR3 nucleotides are TGTGCCAGCAGTACCCCAGGGCGGGGCTATGGCTACACCTTC.

The chain carries TRBV2 and TRBJ1-3; the D gene is possibly TRBD1 (6 bases). Trimming stripped 3 bases from V and 4 bases from J, with 16 bases between. Germline CDR1 SNHLY, CDR2 FYNNEI. This CDR3 is built from 16 residues. CDR3 in DNA: TGTGCCAGCAGTGACCTGGACAGATCGAAAGGAAACACCATATATTTT. Its translation: CASSDLDRSKGNTIYF.

The chain employs TRBV2 and TRBJ2-5, with 7 bases aligning to TRBD1. V dropped 5 bases and J dropped 2; count of bases not matched to a gene: 8. Germline CDR1 and CDR2: SNHLY and FYNNEI. The length of the CDR3 is 15 residues. CDR3 loop: CASSLGDSLQETQYF. The CDR3 bases are TGTGCCAGCAGTCTGGGGGACAGCCTACAAGAGACCCAGTACTTC.